This entry lists 30 T cell receptor beta chains sequenced from one sample in a study of cytomegalovirus exposure and HLA in healthy donors. This table comes from immunoSEQ multiplex PCR, and its TCRdb copy is limited to in-frame clones, with some not included. The sample lists more than 65,000 clones; about 96% were seen once. The sequenced sample was PBMCs. Receptors were obtained from a woman aged 18-29 years in good health and CMV-seronegative.

The rearrangement links TRBV10-3 to TRBJ2-1; 9 positions match TRBD2. V lost 6 bases to trimming and J lost 0 bases; unmatched junction nucleotides: 3. This CDR3 is 15 amino acids long. CDR1 and CDR2 from the germline V gene are ENHRY and SYGVKD. CDR3 protein: CAIRTSGGSYNEQFF. CDR3 in DNA: TGTGCCATCAGGACTAGCGGAGGCTCCTACAATGAGCAGTTCTTC.

This clone was picked up one time. The V and J genes are TRBV29-1 and TRBJ2-1; D gene unclear. V was trimmed by 4 bases and J by 5 bases, leaving 12 bases between them. Germline CDR1 reads SQVTM; CDR2 reads ANQGSEA. This CDR3 contains 13 residues. The CDR3 sequence is CSVGHSFNNEQFF. The CDR3 DNA sequence: TGCAGCGTTGGTCACAGCTTTAACAATGAGCAGTTCTTC.

This chain joins TRBV6-5 and TRBJ2-1; 13 bases fit TRBD2. Trimming at V came to 6 bases and at J to 7 bases, leaving 3 bases not matched to a gene. Germline lookup yields CDR1 MNHEY and CDR2 SVGAGI. CDR3 length equals 14 residues. CDR3 amino acids: CASRPGLAGNEQFF. CDR3 DNA: TGTGCCAGCAGACCGGGACTAGCGGGAAATGAGCAGTTCTTC.

DNA for the CDR3: TGTGCCATCAGTGATGACAAAACAGGGACCTACGAGCAGTACTTC. Its protein product is CAISDDKTGTYEQYF. The chain couples TRBV10-3 to TRBJ2-7, with a weak D call TRBD1 (6 bases). The CDR3 is 15 residues long. Trimming took off 3 bases at V and 2 bases at J, with 14 bases between the two ends. Germline CDR1 is ENHRY and CDR2 is SYGVKD.

CDR3 loop: CASSWRRVSDTQYF. CDR3 DNA sequence: TGTGCCAGCAGCTGGAGACGGGTGTCAGATACGCAGTATTTT. The chain recombines TRBV5-6 with TRBJ2-3, with D unclear. CDR3 length: 14 residues. Per germline, CDR1 SGHDT and CDR2 YYEEEE. V shed 3 bases and J shed 4 bases, with 12 bases lying between them.

This chain uses TRBV10-3 with TRBJ2-1, with 7 bases fitting TRBD2. The CDR3 contains 14 residues. Losses at the gene ends were 7 bases for V and 0 bases for J; bases not matched to a gene: 3. Looked up from germline, CDR1 is ENHRY and CDR2 is SYGVKD. In nucleotides, the CDR3 is TGTGCCATCACTAGGACTAGCTCCTACAATGAGCAGTTCTTC. Residues: CAITRTSSYNEQFF.

The V gene is TRBV5-1, the J gene TRBJ1-5; TRBD1 is a possible D gene (5 bases). Germline V lookup: CDR1 SGHRS, CDR2 YFSETQ. The CDR3 length is 14 residues. Trimming removed 4 bases at V and 9 bases at J, with 17 bases between. CDR3 loop: CASSPGGDASPQHF. The CDR3 DNA follows: TGCGCCAGCAGCCCGGGAGGGGACGCTTCGCCCCAGCATTTT.

V is TRBV9 and J is TRBJ1-4; D might be TRBD1 (6 bases). The CDR3 spans 18 residues. Germline V gene sequence: CDR1 SGDLS, CDR2 YYNGEE. The germline V and J ends were trimmed by 0 bases and 2 bases, with 17 bases remaining between them. The CDR3 nucleotides are TGTGCCAGCAGCGTAGACGATGTAGGGGGGGGGACTAATGAAAAACTGTTTTTT. It encodes CASSVDDVGGGTNEKLFF. The full variable domain, its missing parts supplied by reference TRBV9 and TRBJ1-4, is DSGVTQTPKHLITATGQRVTLRCSPRSGDLSVYWYQQSLDQGLQFLIQYYNGEERAKGNILERFSAQQFPDLHSELNLSSLELGDSALYFCASSVDDVGGGTNEKLFFGSGTQLSVL.

The CDR3 region is CASRYWAGNTEAFF. CDR3 DNA sequence: TGTGCCAGCAGGTATTGGGCGGGGAACACTGAAGCTTTCTTT. V gene TRBV5-6 combines with J gene TRBJ1-1; no clear D gene. This CDR3 is built from 14 residues. V lost 5 bases and J 1 base, leaving 12 bases between the germline ends. The germline V gene has CDR1 SGHDT and CDR2 YYEEEE.

CDR3 residues: CASSPVSGTTPYEQYF. The CDR3 coding sequence is TGTGCCAGCTCACCGGTGTCCGGGACTACCCCATACGAGCAGTACTTC. This sequence joins TRBV18 and TRBJ2-7; TRBD2 agrees at 7 bases. Germline V gives CDR1 KGHSH, CDR2 LQKENI. J was trimmed by 4 bases and V by 3 bases; bases with no gene match: 12. The CDR3 extends over 16 amino acids.

The rearrangement links TRBV10-3 to TRBJ1-2; perhaps TRBD1 as D (6 bases). The V end was cut by 2 bases, the J end by 8 bases, with 12 bases between. The CDR3 extends over 13 amino acids. Germline CDR1 is ENHRY and CDR2 is SYGVKD. The CDR3 region is CAISEGPGVGYTF. The DNA for the CDR3 is TGTGCCATCAGTGAGGGGCCAGGGGTCGGCTACACCTTC.

The chain couples TRBV7-2 to TRBJ1-5, with a tentative D call TRBD1 (6 bases). The germline V and J ends were trimmed by 1 base and 7 bases, with 20 bases remaining between them. CDR1 and CDR2 (germline): SGHTA, FQGNSA. CDR3 length: 17 amino acids. The chain's CDR3 is CASSLGWDGGPKQPQHF. The DNA of the CDR3 is TGTGCCAGCAGCTTAGGCTGGGACGGGGGGCCAAAACAGCCCCAGCATTTT. The full variable domain, with the rest looked up from reference TRBV7-2 and TRBJ1-5, is GAGVSQSPSNKVTEKGKDVELRCDPISGHTALYWYRQSLGQGLEFLIYFQGNSAPDKSGLPSDRFSAERTGGSVSTLTIQRTQQEDSAVYLCASSLGWDGGPKQPQHFGDGTRLSIL.

This sequence joins TRBV25-1 and TRBJ2-5; possible D gene TRBD2, 6 bases. The germline V gene encodes CDR1 MGHDK and CDR2 SYGVNS. The CDR3 consists of 14 residues. Deletions cut 1 base from V and 5 bases from J, with 11 bases between. CDR3 protein: CASSELGGAETQYF. The CDR3 nucleotides are TGTGCCAGCAGTGAATTGGGGGGAGCGGAGACCCAGTACTTC.

The genes are TRBV19 and TRBJ2-7; TRBD1 matches at 7 bases. CDR1 LNHDA and CDR2 SQIVND come from the germline V gene (reference sequence). The CDR3 length is 14 residues. The trim removed 4 bases at V and 4 bases at J, leaving 7 bases unmatched. CDR3 bases: TGTGCCAGTAGTACGGGGACAGCCTATTACGAGCAGTACTTC. Its protein product is CASSTGTAYYEQYF. The full variable domain, with the rest looked up from reference TRBV19 and TRBJ2-7, is DGGITQSPKYLFRKEGQNVTLSCEQNLNHDAMYWYRQDPGQGLRLIYYSQIVNDFQKGDIAEGYSVSREKKESFPLTVTSAQKNPTAFYLCASSTGTAYYEQYFGPGTRLTVT.

The V gene is TRBV6-5, the J gene TRBJ2-7; maybe TRBD2 (6 bases). This CDR3 has 14 amino acids. Germline V gene data show CDR1 as MNHEY and CDR2 as SVGAGI. V was cut by 1 base and J by 2 bases, with 9 bases left in between. The CDR3 DNA sequence: TGTGCCAGCAGTTACTTTCCGGGGGCCTACGAGCAGTACTTC. Protein: CASSYFPGAYEQYF.

This clone showed up just once. V is TRBV14 and J is TRBJ2-1, with no clear D. V lost 5 bases, J lost 13 bases, and 18 bases lay in between. Germline V gene data show CDR1 as SGHDN and CDR2 as FVKESK. The CDR3 has 13 residues. In nucleotides, the CDR3 is TGTGCCAGCAGCAAGACCCACCGGGTCGATCAGTTCTTC. Protein product: CASSKTHRVDQFF.

The V and J genes are TRBV11-2 and TRBJ2-7; 8 nucleotides line up with TRBD2. Per the germline V gene, CDR1 is SGHAT and CDR2 is FQNNGV. Trimming cost V 6 bases and J 2 bases; bases outside gene matches: 15. The CDR3 totals 17 residues. The CDR3 reads CASSYGRSGILPYEQYF. The CDR3 DNA reads as TGTGCCAGCAGTTATGGACGTAGCGGGATCCTGCCCTACGAGCAGTACTTC.

The V gene is TRBV9, the J gene TRBJ2-7; 9 bases line up with TRBD1. The CDR3 covers 14 residues. The V gene end was trimmed by 0 bases and the J gene end by 2 bases; junction bases not matched to a gene: 0. Germline CDR1 and CDR2: SGDLS and YYNGEE. The CDR3 reads CASSVGDRAYEQYF. In DNA, the CDR3 is TGTGCCAGCAGCGTAGGGGACAGGGCCTACGAGCAGTACTTC.

The rearrangement uses TRBV10-3 and TRBJ2-1; 10 bases align to TRBD2. Germline V gives CDR1 ENHRY, CDR2 SYGVKD. The junction had 8 bases not matched to a gene; V was cut back by 4 bases and J by 8 bases. There are 15 residues in the CDR3. The CDR3 DNA is TGTGCCATCAGTGGGAGGGCTAGCGGGAGTTATGAGCAGTTCTTC. As protein: CAISGRASGSYEQFF.

The J gene is TRBJ2-3, the V gene TRBV7-9; maybe TRBD1 (7 bases). The CDR3 totals 15 residues. V lost 7 bases to trimming and J lost 0 bases, with 14 bases between them. Germline lookup yields CDR1 SEHNR and CDR2 FQNEAQ (reference sequence). The CDR3 here is CASTQGGTSTDTQYF. CDR3 nucleotides: TGTGCCAGCACCCAGGGGGGAACTAGCACAGATACGCAGTATTTT.

The chain combines TRBV19 with TRBJ1-1; 7 bases fit TRBD1. Germline V CDR1 and CDR2: LNHDA, SQIVND (reference sequence). V dropped 6 bases and J dropped 7; count of bases not matched to a gene: 11. The CDR3 spans 14 residues. CDR3: CASRNRDRQNEAFF. Here the CDR3 DNA reads TGTGCCAGTAGGAACCGGGACAGACAAAATGAAGCTTTCTTT.

The rearrangement joins TRBV7-8 to TRBJ1-2; 7 bases fit TRBD1. Per germline, CDR1 SGHVS and CDR2 FQNEAQ. Germline trimming cut 3 bases from V and 8 bases from J; bases unmatched to any gene: 6. The CDR3 is 13 residues long. In DNA, the CDR3 is TGTGCCAGCAGCTTCCGGACAGGAGCGGGCTACACCTTC. Its translation is CASSFRTGAGYTF.

This chain connects TRBV2 to TRBJ1-2; 11 nucleotides agree with TRBD1. The CDR3 is made up of 16 amino acids. Germline V gene lookup returns CDR1 SNHLY and CDR2 FYNNEI. V gave up 1 base and J gave up 8 bases; unmatched junction bases: 9. The CDR3 DNA follows: TGTGCCAGCAGTGAAGGGACAGGGGGCGATCTTTGGGGCTACACCTTC. It yields the protein CASSEGTGGDLWGYTF.

This clone has a single count. CDR3 DNA sequence: TGTGCCAGTACCTCGGACAGGGCTTTAAATCAGCCCCAGCATTTT. Translated: CASTSDRALNQPQHF. The chain joins TRBV19 to TRBJ1-5; 8 positions agree with TRBD1. This CDR3 has 15 residues. Trimming at V came to 7 bases and at J to 4 bases, leaving 9 bases not matched to a gene. Germline V CDR1 and CDR2: LNHDA, SQIVND (reference sequence).

The chain joins TRBV5-4 to TRBJ2-7; 7 positions match TRBD2. CDR3 length: 15 amino acids. Germline V gene data show CDR1 as SGHNT and CDR2 as YYREEE (reference sequence). V lost 4 bases to trimming and J lost 4 bases; unmatched junction nucleotides: 11. CDR3 DNA: TGTGCCAGCAGCAAGGCTAGCGGAGCAAAGTACGAGCAGTACTTC. It translates to CASSKASGAKYEQYF.

V and J are TRBV2 and TRBJ2-7; 11 bases agree with TRBD1. This CDR3 spans 12 amino acids. V shed 6 bases and J 12 bases; nucleotides not matched to a gene: 7. CDR1 and CDR2 (germline): SNHLY, FYNNEI. The CDR3 DNA reads as TGTGCCAGCAGCCCGGGACAGGGGGTTCGGTACTTC. It translates to CASSPGQGVRYF.

This chain links TRBV11-2 with TRBJ1-3; a possible D gene is TRBD1 (6 bases). In germline, CDR1 is SGHAT, CDR2 FQNNGV. This CDR3 comprises 17 residues. The V gene lost 1 base and the J gene lost 0 bases, with 13 bases spanning the gap. This CDR3 is CASSLGGQAISGNTIYF. CDR3 nucleotide sequence: TGTGCCAGCAGCTTAGGGGGGCAGGCGATCTCTGGAAACACCATATATTTT.

The V call is TRBV10-1, the J call TRBJ2-7; 7 nucleotides align to TRBD1. Per the germline V gene, CDR1 is WNHNN and CDR2 is SYGVQD (reference sequence). After removal of 2 bases from V and 6 bases from J, the junction contained 13 bases not matched to a gene. This CDR3 contains 16 residues. CDR3 coding DNA: TGCGCCAGCAGTGAGAAGACAGGGTTGGCTAGGAGCGAGCAGTACTTC. Translated, it gives CASSEKTGLARSEQYF.

The gene calls are TRBV6-5 and TRBJ2-5; D may be TRBD1 (7 bases). V was pared by 6 bases and J by 4 bases, with 12 bases between. The CDR3 has 13 amino acids. Germline loops: CDR1 MNHEY, CDR2 SVGAGI. DNA for the CDR3: TGTGCCAGCAGGCGGGGACAGACAGAGACCCAGTACTTC. Translating gives CASRRGQTETQYF.

This chain connects TRBV5-4 to TRBJ2-1, with 7 bases matching TRBD1. Trimming cost V 4 bases and J 7 bases; bases outside gene matches: 8. The CDR3 is made up of 14 amino acids. Per the germline V gene, CDR1 is SGHNT and CDR2 is YYREEE (reference sequence). The CDR3 DNA sequence: TGTGCCAGCAGCATGGACAGGATAGGGAATGAGCAGTTCTTC. The encoded protein is CASSMDRIGNEQFF.